These T cell receptor beta chains were read from a single sample in a study of shared clonotypes between healthy human individuals. Data came from immunoSEQ multiplex PCR; TCRdb stores just in-frame clones and leaves some out. The sample holds over 400,000 clones; 70% to 80% are singletons and the top ten take more than 10%. Sequencing was carried out using PBMCs. The source of these receptors is a woman aged 35 to 49 in good health. Some clones in this sample may be carry-over from other donors' samples. Each CDR3 is given with its conserved first and last residue. Each record gives: CDR3 protein, CDR3 DNA, clone size, D gene, J gene, V gene. A D gene is named only where the DNA matches it firmly. Some rows mark clone size as missing; the rest say once, few, many or name a class of expanded clone.

CDR3: CASVTGPYEQYF; DNA: TGTGCCAGCGTGACAGGGCCCTACGAGCAGTACTTC; size: NA; D: TRBD1; J: TRBJ2-7; V: TRBV28
CDR3: CASSPAGRFNEQYF; DNA: TGTGCCAGCAGCCCTGCCGGGAGGTTCAACGAGCAGTACTTC; size: NA; D: TRBD2; J: TRBJ2-7; V: TRBV7-2
CDR3: CASSPLGSSHEQYF; DNA: TGTGCCAGCTCACCACTTGGTTCTTCCCACGAGCAGTACTTC; size: NA; D: NA; J: TRBJ2-7; V: TRBV18
CDR3: CATHTRRAGHNEQFF; DNA: TGTGCCACCCATACTAGGAGGGCGGGACACAATGAGCAGTTCTTC; size: few; D: NA; J: TRBJ2-1; V: TRBV28
CDR3: CASSLFRLVTGELFF; DNA: TGCGCCAGCAGCTTGTTCAGACTAGTCACCGGGGAGCTGTTTTTT; size: once; D: NA; J: TRBJ2-2; V: TRBV5-1
CDR3: CASSITGDQPQHF; DNA: TGTGCCAGTAGTATCACCGGGGATCAGCCCCAGCATTTT; size: NA; D: NA; J: TRBJ1-5; V: TRBV19
CDR3: CASSLQGAGTGELFF; DNA: TGTGCCAGCAGTTTACAGGGGGCGGGCACCGGGGAGCTGTTTTTT; size: NA; D: TRBD1; J: TRBJ2-2; V: TRBV27
CDR3: CASRVLKGPYEQYF; DNA: TGTGCCAGCAGGGTACTAAAAGGACCCTACGAGCAGTACTTC; size: NA; D: NA; J: TRBJ2-7; V: TRBV2
CDR3: CASAITGGAGQPQHF; DNA: TGTGCTAGTGCTATAACAGGGGGCGCGGGTCAGCCCCAGCATTTT; size: NA; D: TRBD1; J: TRBJ1-5; V: TRBV12-5
CDR3: CASSSGSQKQPQHF; DNA: TGTGCCAGCAGCTCCGGGTCACAAAAACAGCCCCAGCATTTT; size: few; D: NA; J: TRBJ1-5; V: TRBV7-2
CDR3: CASSIRTPRGDTQYF; DNA: TGCGCCAGCAGCATTAGGACCCCGAGGGGAGATACGCAGTATTTT; size: NA; D: NA; J: TRBJ2-3; V: TRBV5-1
CDR3: CASSEDRLIVTDTQYF; DNA: TGTGCCAGCAGTGAAGATCGGTTAATCGTGACAGATACGCAGTATTTT; size: NA; D: NA; J: TRBJ2-3; V: TRBV2
CDR3: CASRGRTGGNQPQHF; DNA: TGTGCCAGCAGGGGGCGGACAGGGGGCAATCAGCCCCAGCATTTT; size: NA; D: TRBD1; J: TRBJ1-5; V: TRBV28
CDR3: CASSLIRGVENEQYF; DNA: TGTGCCAGCAGCTTGATTCGGGGGGTTGAAAACGAGCAGTACTTC; size: NA; D: TRBD2; J: TRBJ2-7; V: TRBV11-2
CDR3: CASSPSGGVNEQFF; DNA: TGTGCCAGTAGTCCGAGCGGAGGGGTGAATGAGCAGTTCTTC; size: once; D: NA; J: TRBJ2-1; V: TRBV19
CDR3: CASTWMGLANTGELFF; DNA: TGCGCCAGCACCTGGATGGGACTAGCCAACACCGGGGAGCTGTTTTTT; size: NA; D: TRBD2; J: TRBJ2-2; V: TRBV10-2